Below, 32 T cell receptor beta chains from the same sample are listed, as sequenced in a study of T cell changes during pregnancy in multiple sclerosis (dated by TCRdb to the late 2010s). The library came from the immunoSEQ multiplex PCR assay. TCRdb obtained this table from immuneACCESS and retained in-frame rearrangements with V and J assigned. These tables miss some clones; where compared with another copy, unresolved V genes account for less than half of the shortfall, and the remainder is unexplained. This sample has roughly 40,000 clones in its table, and around 90% of those were observed once. 0.43% of the sample goes to the ten largest clones. The input for sequencing was CD4+ T cells from peripheral blood mononuclear cells, taken in the third trimester of pregnancy. Every receptor here comes from a female donor with multiple sclerosis, enrolled in a pregnancy study.

The genes are TRBV25-1 and TRBJ2-5; 16 bases agree with TRBD2. Per germline, CDR1 MGHDK and CDR2 SYGVNS. CDR3 length equals 18 residues. Trimming cost V 0 bases and J 4 bases; bases outside gene matches: 5. CDR3 sequence reads: CASSEYGTSGRGSETQYF. The DNA for the CDR3 is TGTGCCAGCAGTGAATATGGGACTAGCGGGAGGGGATCAGAGACCCAGTACTTC.

The chain is built from TRBV5-6 and TRBJ1-2; TRBD1 is a possible D gene (5 bases). The CDR3 consists of 13 residues. Germline lookup yields CDR1 SGHDT and CDR2 YYEEEE. The V and J ends lost 4 bases and 11 bases respectively, with 18 bases between them. The CDR3 region has the DNA TGTGCCAGCAGCACCCGTGAAGGGGTGGCATACACCTTC. It is translated as CASSTREGVAYTF.

The chain employs TRBV9 and TRBJ1-5; D is undetermined. The germline gives CDR1 SGDLS, CDR2 YYNGEE. The CDR3 consists of 15 residues. The V and J ends lost 4 bases and 5 bases respectively, with 16 bases between them. CDR3 sequence (DNA): TGTGCCAGCAGCTCAGACGAGGGTTGGCATCAGCCCCAGCATTTT. Its translation is CASSSDEGWHQPQHF.

This chain uses TRBV6-6 with TRBJ1-4; no reliable D call. The CDR3 is 13 residues long. V was cut by 5 bases and J by 5 bases, with 9 bases left in between. CDR1 is MNHNY and CDR2 is SVGAGI in the germline V gene (reference sequence). DNA for the CDR3: TGTGCCAGCAGTCGGACGGGGAATGAAAAACTGTTTTTT. Translated, it gives CASSRTGNEKLFF.

The chain links TRBV4-2 to TRBJ2-7, with TRBD2 identical over 12 bases. The J segment lost 0 bases and the V segment lost 4 bases, leaving 4 bases of the junction unmatched. This CDR3 has 16 residues. Germline CDR1 and CDR2: LGHNA and YNFKEQ. CDR3 bases: TGTGCCAGCAGCCGGACTAGCGGGACTTTCTCCTACGAGCAGTACTTC. This gives the protein CASSRTSGTFSYEQYF.

The chain joins TRBV7-8 to TRBJ1-4; TRBD1 matches 7 bases. Trimming cost V 4 bases and J 5 bases; bases outside gene matches: 13. Germline V gene lookup returns CDR1 SGHVS and CDR2 FQNEAQ. The length of the CDR3 is 17 residues. This CDR3 reads CASSSLTGRRRNEKLFF. As DNA, the CDR3 is TGTGCCAGCAGCTCCCTGACAGGGAGGAGAAGAAATGAAAAACTGTTTTTT.

The chain is built from TRBV6-5 and TRBJ1-2; possible D gene TRBD1, 5 bases. Germline V CDR1 and CDR2: MNHEY, SVGAGI. This CDR3 has 13 residues. Trimming cost V 6 bases and J 2 bases, with 10 bases left between them. The CDR3 here is CASRRGWNYGYTF. The CDR3 region has the DNA TGTGCCAGCAGGCGGGGCTGGAACTATGGCTACACCTTC.

To note about this clone: The junction differs from germline at one of its ends, possibly a read error. V is TRBV6-1 and J is TRBJ1-5; the D is unclear. The germline CDR1 and CDR2 sequences are MNHNS and SASEGT. The CDR3 covers 15 residues. The CDR3 DNA reads TGTGCCAACAGTGAAGCTCCACTAGGCAATCAGCCCCAGCATTTT. Protein product: CANSEAPLGNQPQHF.

V and J are TRBV7-9 and TRBJ2-7; 8 bases align to TRBD1. From germline, CDR1 is SEHNR and CDR2 FQNEAQ (reference sequence). Unmatched junction bases numbered 9, after V lost 5 bases and J lost 3 bases. The CDR3 totals 15 residues. The CDR3 DNA reads TGTGCCAGCAGCAAAACATGGGACAGGTTCTACGAGCAGTACTTC. Protein sequence: CASSKTWDRFYEQYF.

The V call is TRBV27, the J call TRBJ2-3, with D perhaps TRBD1 (5 bases). The CDR3 length is 15 residues. Trimming shortened V by 2 bases and J by 0 bases, and 9 bases separated the two germline ends. Germline lookup yields CDR1 MNHEY and CDR2 SMNVEV (reference sequence). CDR3 sequence (DNA): TGTGCCAGCAGTTTAACAGGACGTAGCACAGATACGCAGTATTTT. This translates into CASSLTGRSTDTQYF.

This clone was detected only once. V and J are TRBV5-1 and TRBJ2-2; a weak D match, TRBD2 (6 bases). The CDR3 sequence is 16 residues long. V was pared by 3 bases and J by 0 bases, with 12 bases between. Looked up from germline, CDR1 is SGHRS and CDR2 is YFSETQ. DNA of the CDR3: TGCGCCAGCAGCTCCATAGGGACTGCGAACACCGGGGAGCTGTTTTTT. Residues: CASSSIGTANTGELFF.

The CDR3 protein is CASSYWIGGSLTGWFF. CDR3 coding DNA: TGTGCCAGCAGTTATTGGATCGGAGGCAGCTTGACTGGTTGGTTCTTT. The chain is built from TRBV6-5 and TRBJ1-1; D is unclear. The germline V gene has CDR1 MNHEY and CDR2 SVGAGI. The germline V and J ends were trimmed by 3 bases and 14 bases, with 28 bases remaining between them. This CDR3 has 16 amino acids.

The chain is built from TRBV29-1 and TRBJ2-5, with TRBD2 matching over 8 bases. The CDR3 is 17 residues long. The V segment lost 2 bases and the J segment 1 base; nucleotides outside the gene matches: 12. Per the germline V gene, CDR1 is SQVTM and CDR2 is ANQGSEA. The CDR3 DNA sequence: TGCAGCGTTGAAAGTATGGGGCTAGCGGGCCGCCAAGAGACCCAGTACTTC. Translated: CSVESMGLAGRQETQYF.

This clone was detected only once. The chain combines TRBV7-2 with TRBJ2-7, with 9 positions matching TRBD2. The CDR3 extends over 15 amino acids. Germline CDR1 reads SGHTA; CDR2 reads FQGNSA. Unmatched junction bases numbered 7, after V lost 5 bases and J lost 2 bases. The CDR3 DNA sequence: TGTGCCAGCAGCCGAATAGCGGGAGTCACCTACGAGCAGTACTTC. Protein sequence: CASSRIAGVTYEQYF. Using reference TRBV7-2 and TRBJ2-7 for the parts outside the CDR3, the full variable domain is GAGVSQSPSNKVTEKGKDVELRCDPISGHTALYWYRQSLGQGLEFLIYFQGNSAPDKSGLPSDRFSAERTGGSVSTLTIQRTQQEDSAVYLCASSRIAGVTYEQYFGPGTRLTVT.

The J gene is TRBJ2-7, the V gene TRBV30, with 12 bases identical to TRBD2. The CDR3 runs to 14 residues. CDR1 GTSNPN and CDR2 SVGIG come from the germline V gene (reference sequence). Trimming at V came to 3 bases and at J to 4 bases, leaving 4 bases not matched to a gene. The CDR3 spells CAWSSSGRAYEQYF. The DNA of the CDR3 is TGTGCCTGGAGCTCTAGCGGGAGGGCGTACGAGCAGTACTTC. Variable domain in full (rest from reference TRBV30 and TRBJ2-7): SQTIHQWPATLVQPVGSPLSLECTVEGTSNPNLYWYRQAAGRGLQLLFYSVGIGQISSEVPQNLSASRPQDRQFILSSKKLLLSDSGFYLCAWSSSGRAYEQYFGPGTRLTVT.

This CDR3 is CASSLGQNYNEQFF. The CDR3 bases are TGCGCCAGCAGCTTGGGTCAGAATTACAATGAGCAGTTCTTC. The chain joins TRBV5-1 to TRBJ2-1, with no clear D. The CDR3 length is 14 residues. The V end was cut by 0 bases, the J end by 4 bases, with 8 bases between. Germline-derived CDR1 and CDR2 are SGHRS and YFSETQ.

This clone appeared once. CDR3 protein: CASSPRTGTSSYEQYF. In DNA form, the CDR3 reads TGCGCCAGCAGCCCACGGACAGGGACGAGCTCCTACGAGCAGTACTTC. This chain uses TRBV5-1 with TRBJ2-7; 8 bases align to TRBD1. From germline, CDR1 is SGHRS and CDR2 YFSETQ. The CDR3 sequence is 16 residues long. Trimming at V came to 4 bases and at J to 0 bases, leaving 9 bases not matched to a gene.

The gene calls are TRBV18 and TRBJ2-4; D gene unclear. Germline lookup yields CDR1 KGHSH and CDR2 LQKENI. V was pared by 3 bases and J by 8 bases, with 14 bases between. The CDR3 consists of 14 residues. The CDR3 DNA sequence: TGTGCCAGCTCACCGACGGCCACAGTGGACATTCAGTACTTC. Amino acid sequence: CASSPTATVDIQYF.

The chain carries TRBV30 and TRBJ1-1; D might be TRBD1 (5 bases). Germline V lookup: CDR1 GTSNPN, CDR2 SVGIG (reference sequence). V was trimmed by 4 bases and J by 5 bases, leaving 11 bases between them. This CDR3 has 12 amino acids. CDR3 sequence: CAWKRGSTEAFF. CDR3 DNA sequence: TGTGCCTGGAAAAGGGGAAGTACTGAAGCTTTCTTT.

This rearrangement joins TRBV2 to TRBJ1-4; D unresolved. CDR1 SNHLY and CDR2 FYNNEI come from the germline V gene. V lost 5 bases, J lost 0 bases, and 4 bases lay in between. The CDR3 covers 13 residues. CDR3 in amino acids: CASSPATNEKLFF. In DNA, the CDR3 is TGTGCCAGCAGTCCCGCAACTAATGAAAAACTGTTTTTT.

This chain connects TRBV30 to TRBJ1-1; D uncertain. Trimming shortened V by 3 bases and J by 8 bases, and 16 bases separated the two germline ends. Germline CDR1 and CDR2: GTSNPN and SVGIG (reference sequence). This CDR3 comprises 13 residues. The CDR3 region is CAWSGVGNREAFF. CDR3 nucleotides: TGTGCCTGGAGCGGGGTCGGTAATAGAGAAGCTTTCTTT.

The chain uses TRBV7-9 and TRBJ2-1; TRBD2 agrees at 8 bases. The CDR3 loop spans 15 amino acids. With V trimmed by 4 bases and J by 6 bases, 8 bases remained unmatched. Germline-derived CDR1 and CDR2 are SEHNR and FQNEAQ (reference sequence). The CDR3 DNA is TGTGCCAGCAGCTCCCTCGGCGGGAGGCGCAATGAGCAGTTCTTC. Translation gives CASSSLGGRRNEQFF.

J is TRBJ2-5 and V is TRBV6-5, with a tentative D call TRBD2 (5 bases). The J call may be in error: the DNA end matches TRBJ2-7 better. The CDR3 is made up of 14 amino acids. Looked up from germline, CDR1 is MNHEY and CDR2 is SVGAGI. The CDR3 region is CASSPGSSFYEQYF. CDR3 DNA sequence: TGTGCCAGCAGCCCGGGATCGTCATTCTACGAGCAGTACTTC.

This chain joins TRBV30 and TRBJ2-5, with TRBD2 matching over 7 bases. After removal of 0 bases from V and 4 bases from J, the junction contained 8 bases not matched to a gene. This CDR3 contains 15 residues. Germline V gives CDR1 GTSNPN, CDR2 SVGIG (reference sequence). For the CDR3, the DNA is TGTGCCTGGAGTGTCGGGGGAGGGCCGGGAGAGACCCAGTACTTC. Amino acid sequence: CAWSVGGGPGETQYF. Filled out from reference TRBV30 and TRBJ2-5, the complete variable domain reads SQTIHQWPATLVQPVGSPLSLECTVEGTSNPNLYWYRQAAGRGLQLLFYSVGIGQISSEVPQNLSASRPQDRQFILSSKKLLLSDSGFYLCAWSVGGGPGETQYFGPGTRLLVL.

The chain has TRBV19 and TRBJ2-7, with a weak D call TRBD2 (6 bases). V shed 5 bases and J shed 0 bases, with 11 bases lying between them. The germline V gene encodes CDR1 LNHDA and CDR2 SQIVND (reference sequence). CDR3 length equals 14 residues. The CDR3 region is CASSVGGTSYEQYF. CDR3 DNA: TGTGCCAGTAGTGTCGGCGGGACCTCCTACGAGCAGTACTTC.

CDR3 sequence: CASVPSRPPSHNEQFF. The CDR3 DNA is TGTGCCAGCGTTCCCTCGAGGCCACCGAGTCACAATGAGCAGTTCTTC. This chain joins TRBV28 and TRBJ2-1; no definite D call. CDR1 MDHEN and CDR2 SYDVKM come from the germline V gene. Trimming cost V 8 bases and J 5 bases, with 22 bases left between them. The CDR3 is 16 amino acids.

The V gene is TRBV2, the J gene TRBJ1-1, with D unclear. The germline V gene has CDR1 SNHLY and CDR2 FYNNEI. Trimming pared 6 bases from V and 0 bases from J, leaving 8 bases between. The CDR3 covers 13 residues. In DNA, the CDR3 is TGTGCCAGCAGGCGCAGGATGAACACTGAAGCTTTCTTT. It codes for CASRRRMNTEAFF.

The chain employs TRBV7-9 and TRBJ1-1, with 7 nucleotides matching TRBD1. V trimming: 5 bases; J trimming: 1 base; junction bases outside the gene matches: 4. Germline V gene lookup returns CDR1 SEHNR and CDR2 FQNEAQ (reference sequence). The CDR3 sequence is 14 residues long. The CDR3 is CASSVGTENTEAFF. The DNA for the CDR3 is TGTGCCAGCAGCGTCGGGACAGAGAACACTGAAGCTTTCTTT.

The V and J genes are TRBV18 and TRBJ2-3; D is uncertain. The germline V and J ends were trimmed by 0 bases and 3 bases, with 13 bases remaining between them. This CDR3 is 16 amino acids long. CDR1 and CDR2 (germline): KGHSH, LQKENI. The CDR3 DNA reads TGTGCCAGCTCACCACCTTACGCGACTGATACAGATACGCAGTATTTT. Its translation: CASSPPYATDTDTQYF.

The chain has TRBV6-6 and TRBJ2-2; D gene ambiguous. The CDR3 is made up of 14 amino acids. Germline CDR1 reads MNHNY; CDR2 reads SVGAGI (reference sequence). V lost 7 bases and J lost 1, with 10 bases in between. CDR3 DNA sequence: TGTGCCAGCAACCCTCAGTTGAACACCGGGGAGCTGTTTTTT. It translates to CASNPQLNTGELFF.

V gene TRBV18 combines with J gene TRBJ2-4, with D possibly being TRBD2 (5 bases). The V end was cut by 6 bases, the J end by 0 bases, with 24 bases between. The CDR3 spans 19 residues. Germline CDR1 and CDR2: KGHSH and LQKENI. The CDR3 DNA reads TGTGCCAGCTCCGACACGGGGATTTTTTCAAACCTAGCCAAAAACATTCAGTACTTC. Residues: CASSDTGIFSNLAKNIQYF.

The chain links TRBV28 to TRBJ1-2; 12 nucleotides line up with TRBD1. CDR1 and CDR2 from the germline V gene are MDHEN and SYDVKM. The CDR3 runs to 17 residues. The V gene end was trimmed by 8 bases and the J gene end by 4 bases; junction bases not matched to a gene: 14. In DNA form, the CDR3 reads TGTGCCAGCCACACCTGGGGGACAGGGGGCGCTTCCTATGGCTACACCTTC. This translates into CASHTWGTGGASYGYTF.